Below, 26 T cell receptor beta chains from the same sample are listed, as sequenced in a study of OX40 agonist ivuxolimab in advanced cancers. Libraries were prepared by immunoSEQ multiplex PCR; TCRdb keeps only in-frame clonotypes and omits some of them. The data show roughly 53,000 clones, around nine tenths seen once. The sample was CD4+ or CD8+ T cells sorted from blood, taken in a trial of the OX40 agonist ivuxolimab. These receptors came from an adult with an advanced solid tumor such as melanoma, head and neck, liver or kidney cancer.

The chain recombines TRBV10-3 with TRBJ2-2; D is undetermined. Germline CDR1 is ENHRY and CDR2 is SYGVKD. The CDR3 sequence is 13 residues long. The V and J ends lost 2 bases and 8 bases respectively, with 9 bases between them. The CDR3 DNA sequence: TGTGCCATCAGTGAGACAGCCGCGGGGGAGCTGTTTTTT. This sequence encodes CAISETAAGELFF.

The V call is TRBV5-6, the J call TRBJ2-5; D might be TRBD1 or TRBD2, each matching 6 bases. Germline values: CDR1 SGHDT, CDR2 YYEEEE. The CDR3 length is 14 residues. With 2 bases removed from V and 5 bases from J, the gap between germline ends came to 13 bases. CDR3 coding DNA: TGTGCCAGCAGCTTCGGGGGCCCTGTCGAGACCCAGTACTTC. Translated, it gives CASSFGGPVETQYF.

This chain uses TRBV11-2 with TRBJ2-1, with D tentatively TRBD1 or TRBD2 (6 bases each). The CDR3 spans 17 residues. Germline lookup yields CDR1 SGHAT and CDR2 FQNNGV. The V end lost 0 bases, the J end lost 3 bases, and 15 bases lay between the germline ends. The CDR3 loop is CASSLEVGGAFYNEQFF. The CDR3, as DNA: TGTGCCAGCAGCTTAGAGGTGGGGGGCGCCTTCTACAATGAGCAGTTCTTC.

The V and J genes are TRBV7-9 and TRBJ2-7; the match to TRBD1 covers 9 bases. This CDR3 has 15 amino acids. The ends lost 1 base at V and 7 bases at J; junction bases unmatched: 8. The germline V gene has CDR1 SEHNR and CDR2 FQNEAQ (reference sequence). This CDR3 is CASSLGGTGRVEQYF. The CDR3 nucleotides are TGTGCCAGCAGCTTAGGTGGGACAGGGCGGGTAGAGCAGTACTTC.

The J gene is TRBJ1-5, the V gene TRBV6-6, with unresolved D. V was clipped by 11 bases and J by 8 bases, with 16 bases between them. Per the germline V gene, CDR1 is MNHNY and CDR2 is SVGAGI (reference sequence). The CDR3 spans 12 residues. The CDR3 DNA sequence: TGTGCCTCCTTGAGAGTCGGAGAGCCCCAGCATTTT. Residues: CASLRVGEPQHF.

The chain links TRBV15 to TRBJ2-1; no clear D gene. CDR1 LNHNV and CDR2 YYDKDF come from the germline V gene (reference sequence). The CDR3 runs 11 residues. Trimming removed 0 bases from V and 8 bases from J, with 2 bases in between. For the CDR3, the DNA is TGTGCCACCAGCAGAGAATATGAGCAGTTCTTC. Protein sequence: CATSREYEQFF. Full variable domain (remainder filled in from reference TRBV15 and TRBJ2-1): DAMVIQNPRYQVTQFGKPVTLSCSQTLNHNVMYWYQQKSSQAPKLLFHYYDKDFNNEADTPDNFQSRRPNTSFCFLDIRSPGLGDTAMYLCATSREYEQFFGPGTRLTVL.

The chain recombines TRBV18 with TRBJ2-2, with unresolved D. CDR3 size: 12 residues. Germline loops: CDR1 KGHSH, CDR2 LQKENI. The V end was cut by 5 bases, the J end by 7 bases, with 8 bases between. The CDR3 region is CASSGRLGELFF. DNA for the CDR3: TGTGCCAGCTCAGGACGTCTCGGGGAGCTGTTTTTT.

V gene TRBV5-1 combines with J gene TRBJ1-5; no clear D. V lost 0 bases, J lost 9 bases, and 13 bases lay in between. From germline, CDR1 is SGHRS and CDR2 YFSETQ. The CDR3 sequence is 14 residues long. The CDR3 loop is CASSLGSPERPQHF. As DNA, the CDR3 is TGCGCCAGCAGCTTGGGCAGCCCTGAGCGGCCCCAGCATTTT.

The chain links TRBV10-2 to TRBJ1-2, with 8 bases fitting TRBD1. Looked up from germline, CDR1 is WSHSY and CDR2 is SAAADI. After removal of 8 bases from V and 6 bases from J, the junction contained 8 bases not matched to a gene. The CDR3 contains 13 residues. The CDR3, as DNA: TGCGCCAGCGGAGACAGGGGTGGGGATGGCTACACCTTC. It codes for CASGDRGGDGYTF.

V gene TRBV2 combines with J gene TRBJ2-6, with a weak D call TRBD2 (7 bases). The CDR3 is 15 residues long. V lost 8 bases to trimming and J lost 2 bases, with 13 bases between them. CDR1 is SNHLY, CDR2 FYNNEI, per germline. This CDR3 is CASGWGGAGANVLTF. In DNA form, the CDR3 reads TGTGCCAGCGGGTGGGGGGGCGCTGGGGCCAACGTCCTGACTTTC.

V usage is TRBV5-1 and J usage is TRBJ2-5, with TRBD1 identical over 7 bases. There are 13 residues in the CDR3. J was trimmed by 5 bases and V by 6 bases; bases with no gene match: 7. The germline V gene has CDR1 SGHRS and CDR2 YFSETQ. CDR3 residues: CASTYRGAETQYF. CDR3 DNA sequence: TGCGCCAGCACCTACAGGGGCGCGGAGACCCAGTACTTC.

The V call is TRBV15, the J call TRBJ2-1; D possibly corresponds to TRBD1 (6 bases). The CDR3 consists of 16 residues. Germline V gene sequence: CDR1 LNHNV, CDR2 YYDKDF (reference sequence). The V and J ends lost 1 base and 0 bases respectively, with 10 bases between them. The CDR3 DNA reads TGTGCCACCAGCAGAGGGGACAAAAGCTCCTACAATGAGCAGTTCTTC. Protein product: CATSRGDKSSYNEQFF.

The V and J genes are TRBV7-2 and TRBJ2-2; the D gene is possibly TRBD2 (7 bases). Germline V gives CDR1 SGHTA, CDR2 FQGNSA. CDR3 length: 17 amino acids. The V end was cut by 3 bases, the J end by 0 bases, with 14 bases between. The CDR3 here is CASSFRGGGANTGELFF. In DNA, the CDR3 is TGTGCCAGCAGCTTTAGGGGAGGGGGAGCGAACACCGGGGAGCTGTTTTTT.

This chain joins TRBV5-6 and TRBJ2-5; TRBD2 aligns across 13 bases. The junction had 7 bases not matched to a gene; V was cut back by 0 bases and J by 2 bases. CDR1 and CDR2 (germline): SGHDT, YYEEEE. This CDR3 has 18 amino acids. The DNA of the CDR3 is TGTGCCAGCAGCTTGGGGTCACTAGCGGGAGGGGCGCAAGAGACCCAGTACTTC. This codes for CASSLGSLAGGAQETQYF. Full variable domain (remainder filled in from reference TRBV5-6 and TRBJ2-5): DAGVTQSPTHLIKTRGQQVTLRCSPKSGHDTVSWYQQALGQGPQFIFQYYEEEERQRGNFPDRFSGHQFPNYSSELNVNALLLGDSALYLCASSLGSLAGGAQETQYFGPGTRLLVL.

The chain links TRBV27 to TRBJ1-2; no definite D call. This CDR3 is 14 amino acids long. V was clipped by 0 bases and J by 7 bases, with 12 bases between them. Germline V gene lookup returns CDR1 MNHEY and CDR2 SMNVEV (reference sequence). The CDR3 bases are TGTGCCAGCAGTTTATCGGAGGGTGGAGGTGGCTACACCTTC. Translation: CASSLSEGGGGYTF.

This chain joins TRBV15 and TRBJ2-4; 9 nucleotides line up with TRBD1. The germline CDR1 and CDR2 sequences are LNHNV and YYDKDF (reference sequence). V trimming: 3 bases; J trimming: 1 base; junction bases outside the gene matches: 7. This CDR3 has 17 amino acids. The CDR3 nucleotides read TGTGCCACCAGCAGGCCTTTACAGGGGGCGGCCAAAAACATTCAGTACTTC. Amino acid sequence: CATSRPLQGAAKNIQYF.

V gene TRBV10-1 combines with J gene TRBJ1-1, with 7 nucleotides matching TRBD1. With 3 bases clipped from V and 4 bases from J, the junction kept 5 bases outside the gene matches. The CDR3 runs to 14 residues. CDR1 is WNHNN, CDR2 SYGVQD, per germline (reference sequence). CDR3 nucleotide sequence: TGCGCCAGCAGTGAAGGCAGGGGGACCACTGAAGCTTTCTTT. Translation: CASSEGRGTTEAFF.

The chain recombines TRBV5-3 with TRBJ2-5; D remains ambiguous. Being an ORF, TRBV5-3 has a function that is uncertain. This CDR3 is 14 amino acids long. V dropped 4 bases and J dropped 1 base, with 11 bases sitting between them. This CDR3 is CARSPRPFQETQYF. The CDR3 DNA reads as TGTGCCAGAAGCCCTCGCCCCTTCCAAGAGACCCAGTACTTC.

V and J are TRBV11-2 and TRBJ2-5; the match to TRBD2 covers 8 bases. The CDR3 runs to 17 residues. The V and J ends lost 1 base and 1 base, in that order; junction bases with no gene match: 8. The V gene's germline CDR1 is SGHAT and CDR2 FQNNGV. The chain's CDR3 is CASSLGTKRGPQETQYF. The CDR3 DNA reads as TGTGCCAGCAGCTTAGGTACGAAGCGGGGGCCCCAAGAGACCCAGTACTTC.

The chain uses TRBV28 and TRBJ2-5; 7 bases align to TRBD1. V lost 5 bases, J lost 5 bases, and 11 bases stayed unmatched. Germline V gene sequence: CDR1 MDHEN, CDR2 SYDVKM. The CDR3 consists of 15 residues. CDR3 coding DNA: TGTGCCAGCAGTCCCCTGTACAGGGGCGGGGAGACCCAGTACTTC. As protein: CASSPLYRGGETQYF.

This rearrangement joins TRBV19 to TRBJ2-5, with 8 bases lining up with TRBD1. This CDR3 spans 15 amino acids. CDR1 LNHDA and CDR2 SQIVND come from the germline V gene (reference sequence). After removal of 4 bases from V and 5 bases from J, the junction contained 9 bases not matched to a gene. CDR3 nucleotide sequence: TGTGCCAGTAGTACACGGGACAGGCCCTCGGAGACCCAGTACTTC. This encodes CASSTRDRPSETQYF. Full variable domain (outside the CDR3, taken from reference TRBV19 and TRBJ2-5): DGGITQSPKYLFRKEGQNVTLSCEQNLNHDAMYWYRQDPGQGLRLIYYSQIVNDFQKGDIAEGYSVSREKKESFPLTVTSAQKNPTAFYLCASSTRDRPSETQYFGPGTRLLVL.

V and J are TRBV6-1 and TRBJ2-3; 12 positions match TRBD2. The CDR3 loop spans 16 amino acids. The V and J ends lost 4 bases and 0 bases, in that order; junction bases with no gene match: 2. Germline CDR1 MNHNS, CDR2 SASEGT. CDR3: CASSVGTSGSTDTQYF. CDR3 in DNA: TGTGCCAGCAGTGTAGGGACTAGCGGGAGCACAGATACGCAGTATTTT.

The chain carries TRBV21-1 and TRBJ1-1; the tabulated D call, TRBD1, remains unverified against the DNA. TRBV21-1 is an annotated pseudogene. CDR3 length: 16 residues. CDR3 sequence (DNA): TGTGCCAGCATCCCGAAACCTTCAGGGGGGAACACTGAAGCTTTCTTT. It encodes CASIPKPSGGNTEAFF.

The chain recombines TRBV2 with TRBJ1-6; the D is unclear. The CDR3 length is 19 residues. V was clipped by 5 bases and J by 0 bases, with 20 bases between them. Germline-derived CDR1 and CDR2 are SNHLY and FYNNEI. The DNA for the CDR3 is TGTGCCAGCAGTTCTGGAGAATTCCACCGGAGCTCCTATAATTCACCCCTCCACTTT. It encodes CASSSGEFHRSSYNSPLHF.

This chain links TRBV20-1 with TRBJ2-7; possible D gene TRBD2, 5 bases. With 7 bases removed from V and 3 bases from J, the gap between germline ends came to 10 bases. Germline V gene lookup returns CDR1 DFQATT and CDR2 SNEGSKA (reference sequence). The CDR3 consists of 11 residues. This CDR3 reads CSVPTNYEQYF. CDR3 nucleotide sequence: TGCAGTGTCCCGACTAACTACGAGCAGTACTTC.

This sequence joins TRBV5-1 and TRBJ1-5; 7 nucleotides align to TRBD1. The ends lost 4 bases at V and 3 bases at J; junction bases unmatched: 1. CDR3 length equals 13 residues. CDR1 SGHRS and CDR2 YFSETQ come from the germline V gene. Here the CDR3 DNA reads TGCGCCAGCAGCCAGGGGGACAATCAGCCCCAGCATTTT. Translated, it gives CASSQGDNQPQHF. The full variable domain, completed using reference TRBV5-1 and TRBJ1-5, is KAGVTQTPRYLIKTRGQQVTLSCSPISGHRSVSWYQQTPGQGLQFLFEYFSETQRNKGNFPGRFSGRQFSNSRSEMNVSTLELGDSALYLCASSQGDNQPQHFGDGTRLSIL.